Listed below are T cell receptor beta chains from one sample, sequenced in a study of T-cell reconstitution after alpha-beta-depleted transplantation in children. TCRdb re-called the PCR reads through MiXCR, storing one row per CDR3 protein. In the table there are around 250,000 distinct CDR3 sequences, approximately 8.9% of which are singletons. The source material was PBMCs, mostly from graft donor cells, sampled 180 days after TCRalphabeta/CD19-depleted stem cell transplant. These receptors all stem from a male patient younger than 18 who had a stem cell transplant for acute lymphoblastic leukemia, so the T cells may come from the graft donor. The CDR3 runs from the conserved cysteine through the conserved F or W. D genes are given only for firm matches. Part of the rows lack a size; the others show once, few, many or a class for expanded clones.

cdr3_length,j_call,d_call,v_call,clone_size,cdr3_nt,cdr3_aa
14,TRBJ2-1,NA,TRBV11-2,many,TGTGCCAGCAGCCCGGGCGGGGCTGGCAATGAGCAGTTCTTC,CASSPGGAGNEQFF
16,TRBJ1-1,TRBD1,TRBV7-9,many,TGTGCCAGCAGCTTAGGAAGAACGGACAGGGACACTGAAGCTTTCTTT,CASSLGRTDRDTEAFF
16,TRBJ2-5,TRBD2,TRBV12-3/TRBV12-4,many,TGTGCCAGCAGTGTAATAGCGGGGGAACCTCAGGGGACCCAGTACTTC,CASSVIAGEPQGTQYF
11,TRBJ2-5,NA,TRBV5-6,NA,TGTGCCAGCAGTACAGGGAACACCCAGTACTTC,CASSTGNTQYF
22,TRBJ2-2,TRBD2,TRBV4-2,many,TGTGCCAGCAGCCAAGACCTTGGTCGACAGGGACTAGCGGGGGGGCCAGCCGGGGAGCTGTTTTTT,CASSQDLGRQGLAGGPAGELFF
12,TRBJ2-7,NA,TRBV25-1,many,TGTGCCAGCAGTGCCGGTTTGGACGAGCAGTACTTC,CASSAGLDEQYF
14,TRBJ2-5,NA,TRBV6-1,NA,TGTGCCAGCACGCGGACAGCCGTGGGAGAGACCCAGTACTTC,CASTRTAVGETQYF
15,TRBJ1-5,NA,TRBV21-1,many,TGTGCCAGCAGCAGAGACAGAAGCCCCGGCGAGCCCCAGCATTTT,CASSRDRSPGEPQHF
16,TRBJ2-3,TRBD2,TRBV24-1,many,TGTGCCACCAGTGATTTTGCGGGAGGGGTCGCAGATACGCAGTATTTT,CATSDFAGGVADTQYF
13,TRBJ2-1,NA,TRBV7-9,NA,TGTGCCAGCAGCTTAGAAGGGGGGGAAGAGCAGTTCTTC,CASSLEGGEEQFF
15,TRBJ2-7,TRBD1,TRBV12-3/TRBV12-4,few,TGTGCCAGCAGCCTAGGGGACAGGGATATCTACGAGCAGTACTTC,CASSLGDRDIYEQYF
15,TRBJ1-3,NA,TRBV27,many,TGTGCCAGCAGTTTAGACAGCAACTCTGGAAACACCATATATTTT,CASSLDSNSGNTIYF
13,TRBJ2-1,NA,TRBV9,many,TGTGCCAGCAGCCTAGACGGATACAATGAGCAGTTCTTC,CASSLDGYNEQFF
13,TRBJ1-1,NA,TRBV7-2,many,TGTGCCAGCAGTTTTGACCCAGGAACTGAAGCTTTCTTT,CASSFDPGTEAFF
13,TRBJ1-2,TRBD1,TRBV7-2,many,TGTGCCAGCAGCTTGGACAGGGATAGTGGCTACACCTTC,CASSLDRDSGYTF
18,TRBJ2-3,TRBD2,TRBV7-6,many,TGTGCCAGCAGCTATCCGGGACTAGCGGGAGGGATAACAGATACGCAGTATTTT,CASSYPGLAGGITDTQYF
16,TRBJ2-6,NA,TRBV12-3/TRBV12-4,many,TGTGCCAGCAGTTCCTACAGACCCTCTGGGGCCAACGTCCTGACTTTC,CASSSYRPSGANVLTF
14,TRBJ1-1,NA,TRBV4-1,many,TGCGCCAGCAGCCAAGATGGGGGGGACACTGAAGCTTTCTTT,CASSQDGGDTEAFF
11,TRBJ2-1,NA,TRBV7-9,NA,TGTGCCAGCAGCTCAGCGGGTGAGCAGTTCTTC,CASSSAGEQFF
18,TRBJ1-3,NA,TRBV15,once,TGTGCCACCAGCAGAGATAGAAGGAACAGGGCGTCCGGAAACACCATATATTTT,CATSRDRRNRASGNTIYF
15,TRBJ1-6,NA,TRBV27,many,TGTGCCAGCAGTAAACGCGGTGGGGGTAATTCACCCCTCCACTTT,CASSKRGGGNSPLHF
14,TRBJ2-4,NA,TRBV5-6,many,TGTGCCAGCAGCCCGCACCCAGGGGGGGTCGATCAGTACTTC,CASSPHPGGVDQYF
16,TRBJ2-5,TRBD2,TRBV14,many,TGTGCCAGCAGCCAATCCTCCGGGACTAGCGGGGAGACCCAGTACTTC,CASSQSSGTSGETQYF
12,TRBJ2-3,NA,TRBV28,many,TGTGCCACTAACAGGGCCGCAGATACGCAGTATTTT,CATNRAADTQYF
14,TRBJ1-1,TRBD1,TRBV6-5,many,TGTGCCAGCAGTTACTCACCCCACAGGGGCGAAGCTTTCTTT,CASSYSPHRGEAFF
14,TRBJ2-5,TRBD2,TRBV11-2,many,TGTGCCAGCAGCCTACCTAGCGGGGGAGAGACCCAGTACTTC,CASSLPSGGETQYF
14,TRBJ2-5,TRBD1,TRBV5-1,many,TGCGCCAGCACTTGGGGACAGGGGTCGGAGACCCAGTACTTC,CASTWGQGSETQYF
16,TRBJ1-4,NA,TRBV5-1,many,TGCGCCAGCAGCTTGGCCGGGGGACTGGGCAATGAAAAACTGTTTTTT,CASSLAGGLGNEKLFF
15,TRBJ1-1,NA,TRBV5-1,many,TGCGCCAGCAGCTTGGTACAGGGTTCGAACACTGAAGCTTTCTTT,CASSLVQGSNTEAFF
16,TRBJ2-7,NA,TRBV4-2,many,TGTGCCAGCAGCCAAGAGGAGGGGGGGAGGTGGGCCGAGCAGTACTTC,CASSQEEGGRWAEQYF
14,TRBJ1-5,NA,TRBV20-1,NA,TGCAGTGCTAGCGGGGGCCGGGCCAATCAGCCCCAGCATTTT,CSASGGRANQPQHF
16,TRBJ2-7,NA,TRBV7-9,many,TGTGCCAGCAGCTTGATCCGTTCAGGCCTTTCCTACGAGCAGTACTTC,CASSLIRSGLSYEQYF
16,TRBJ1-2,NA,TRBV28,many,TGTGCCAGCAGTTCCCTCCCTCCGGGGGTTATTGGTGGCTACACCTTC,CASSSLPPGVIGGYTF
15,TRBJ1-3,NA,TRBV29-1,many,TGCAGCGTTCTACAGGGCCCATCCTCTGGAAACACCATATATTTT,CSVLQGPSSGNTIYF
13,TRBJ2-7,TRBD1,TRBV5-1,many,TGCGCCAGCGGACCGACAGGGGGCTACGAGCAGTACTTC,CASGPTGGYEQYF
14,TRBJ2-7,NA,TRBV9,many,TGTGCCAGCAGCGTAGGGGGTACAGAGGACGAGCAGTACTTC,CASSVGGTEDEQYF
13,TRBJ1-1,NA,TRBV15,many,TGTGCCACCAGCAGACCTTTGAACACTGAAGCTTTCTTT,CATSRPLNTEAFF
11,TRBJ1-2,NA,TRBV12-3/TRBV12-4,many,TGTGCCAGCAGTTCAGGGAAAGGCTACACCTTC,CASSSGKGYTF
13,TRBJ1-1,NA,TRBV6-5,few,TGTGCCAGCAGTTACGCAGGCAGGGCTGAAGCTTTCTTT,CASSYAGRAEAFF
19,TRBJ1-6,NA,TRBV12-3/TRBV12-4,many,TGTGCCAGCAGTTTGTGGGCAGGGGAACGTTTTATGCTTAATTCACCCCTCCACTTT,CASSLWAGERFMLNSPLHF
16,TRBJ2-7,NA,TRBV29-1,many,TGCAGCGTTCAACCTGGGGGGCCTAATAACAACTACGAGCAGTACTTC,CSVQPGGPNNNYEQYF
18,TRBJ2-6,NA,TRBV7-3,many,TGTGCCAGCAGCTTAACCCCGGGACAAAGCTCTGGGGCCAACGTCCTGACTTTC,CASSLTPGQSSGANVLTF
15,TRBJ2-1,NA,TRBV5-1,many,TGCGCCAGCAGCTTGAACGGTGCGGGGCTCAATGAGCAGTTCTTC,CASSLNGAGLNEQFF
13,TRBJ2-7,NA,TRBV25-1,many,TGTGCCAGCAGGGGACGGAGCTCCTACGAGCAGTACTTC,CASRGRSSYEQYF
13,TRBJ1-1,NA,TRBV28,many,TGTGCCAGCAGTTTAAAAGGGGTCACTGAAGCTTTCTTT,CASSLKGVTEAFF
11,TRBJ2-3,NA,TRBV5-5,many,TGTGCCAGCAGCCCTTCAGATACGCAGTATTTT,CASSPSDTQYF
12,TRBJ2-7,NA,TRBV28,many,TGTGCCAGCAGTTCTGCGGGCGACGAGCAGTACTTC,CASSSAGDEQYF
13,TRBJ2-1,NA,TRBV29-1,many,TGCAGCGTTGTGGGGCTAGCGAGGGGTGAGCAGTTCTTC,CSVVGLARGEQFF
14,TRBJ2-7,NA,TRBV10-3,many,TGTGCCATCAGTCCAGGGATTCACCTCTACGAGCAGTACTTC,CAISPGIHLYEQYF